The sequence of this TCR beta chain was determined in a study of CD8+ T cells in alopecia areata (dated by TCRdb to between 2017 and 2018). Regarding the study in general: The treated patients took part in an open-label pilot trial in which moderate-to-severe alopecia areata was treated with oral tofacitinib at 5 to 10 mg twice daily. Scalp tissue and sorted CD4+ and CD8+ peripheral blood T cells from patchy and totalis/universalis alopecia areata patients and from healthy controls were covered by human TCRbeta sequencing. The study used high-throughput TCRbeta sequencing to examine T cell clonal expansion in alopecia areata, in both the C3H/HeJ mouse model and human patients. Patients received tofacitinib for 6 to 18 months and were then followed off drug for 6 months to check for delayed response and recurrence. Patients on tofacitinib were biopsied at baseline and after 4 and 24 weeks of treatment, and several of the patients also had a later scalp biopsy. Scalp clonality was compared across normal scalp (n=4), patchy alopecia areata scalp (n=8), and alopecia totalis/universalis scalp (n=8). TCRbeta CDR3 regions were amplified by immunoSEQ multiplex PCR using 35 Vbeta forward and 13 Jbeta reverse primers. The RNA source kit depended on sample type: the PAXgene miRNA kit for fixed scalp, the miRNeasy kit for PBMCs, and the RNeasy kit for mouse skin.

What the work shows at the level of the full study, not this receptor alone: Compared with mice, TCR sequences shared between patients were less clear, possibly partly because of HLA diversity across the patient population. Scalp TCR repertoire analysis is complicated because resident alphabeta T cells in normal human skin are also sequenced, whereas mouse skin is dominated by gammadelta T cells. Higher clonality and more expanded CD8+ clones were observed in lesional scalp than in normal scalp, particularly in alopecia totalis/universalis, a finding suggestive of antigenic drive.

The CDR3 goes from the cysteine to the phenylalanine over 11 residues. The only DNA kept is the CDR3, 33 bases in frame from the first base. CDR1 and CDR2 were assigned from the germline V gene as SQVTM and ANQGSEA. The trim is 4 bases for V and 7 bases for J, with a gap of 10 bases between the germline ends. Library preparation employed the immunoSEQ multiplex PCR assay. For TCR sequencing, RNA was extracted from every sample and reverse transcribed into cDNA to serve as template. First-strand cDNA was synthesized with SuperScript III using a 2:1 mix of oligo-dT and random hexamers. A synthetic immune receptor repertoire was used to measure amplification bias, and any remaining bias was corrected computationally. The published analysis was carried out like this. Raw reads were preprocessed to remove errors, and CDR3 was defined by IMGT conventions from the conserved cysteine to phenylalanine. Clonality was calculated as 1 minus Shannon entropy normalized by log2 of the number of productive unique TCRs. CD4 or CD8 identity of scalp clones was inferred by cross-referencing scalp TCRbeta sequences with sorted blood CD4 and CD8 repertoires. TCRdb limited this immuneACCESS table to in-frame rearrangements with V and J called. A share of clones is missing; checked studies link under half to unresolved V genes, and the rest is unexplained. V and J calls and clone size are those listed in that table; D and trimming were worked out from the DNA. The sample table records 200,000 to 250,000 clones; roughly 57% of these occur just once. 0.4% to 0.55% of the sample is in the top ten clones.

The time point label of this sample denotes: baseline before oral tofacitinib. Lesional scalp punch biopsies and peripheral blood were collected from alopecia areata patients. PBMCs were separated by density centrifugation and stained for CD3, CD4 and CD8, after which CD4+ and CD8+ T cells were sorted on a FACSAria. This clone has a handful of counts. The antigen this receptor binds is unknown. One base away there is no much larger clone; base qualities are not given. Recombination joined TRBV29-1 with TRBJ1-1, with the D segment identity uncertain. The receptor comes from a human donor with alopecia areata. The sequences come from CD4+ T cells sorted from blood, collected at week 0. The DNA reads TGCAGCGTTGCAGTCACGATTGAAGCTTTCTTT. This yields the protein CSVAVTIEAFF.